These 5 T cell receptor beta chains share one sample of origin, sequenced in a study of T cell responses to AZD1222 COVID-19 vaccine. The assay was immunoSEQ multiplex PCR, and TCRdb's table has in-frame clones only and misses some. The table lists some 200,000 clones, 80% to 95% of them singletons. Sequenced material: peripheral blood, taken 28 days after the second AZD1222 dose. These receptors originate from an adult who received the AZD1222 COVID-19 vaccine.

This rearrangement joins TRBV3-1 (or the pseudogene TRBV3-2) to TRBJ2-7; a possible D gene is TRBD1 (5 bases). Between the trimmed V and J ends, which lost 4 bases and 0 bases, there was a span of 13 bases. The CDR3 length is 15 residues. Germline values: CDR1 LGHDT, CDR2 YNNKEL (reference sequence). CDR3 in amino acids: CASSRSQVSSYEQYF. The CDR3 DNA reads TGTGCCAGCAGCCGCTCACAGGTTAGCTCCTACGAGCAGTACTTC.

The chain is built from TRBV6-1 and TRBJ1-3; D not certain. Germline values: CDR1 MNHNS, CDR2 SASEGT. Trimming took off 3 bases at V and 0 bases at J, with 0 bases between the two ends. The CDR3 length is 12 residues. In DNA, the CDR3 is TGTGCCAGCAGTGACTCTGGAAACACCATATATTTT. This gives the protein CASSDSGNTIYF.

This clone was observed a few times. CDR3 sequence reads: CASSGRDRVSAEAFF. The CDR3 DNA reads TGTGCCAGCAGCGGCCGGGACAGGGTTAGCGCTGAAGCTTTCTTT. The rearrangement uses TRBV21-1 and TRBJ1-1; the table's D call TRBD1 went unverified against the DNA. TRBV21-1 is a documented pseudogene. The CDR3 has 15 amino acids.

This rearrangement joins TRBV28 to TRBJ2-7; TRBD2 agrees at 14 bases. V was clipped by 7 bases and J by 6 bases; unmatched bases: 11. This CDR3 has 16 amino acids. CDR1 MDHEN and CDR2 SYDVKM come from the germline V gene. CDR3 protein: CASTEIGTSGSSEQYF. The CDR3 bases are TGTGCCAGCACCGAGATCGGGACTAGCGGGAGTAGCGAGCAGTACTTC.

The rearrangement joins TRBV5-1 to TRBJ2-7; 7 bases fit TRBD2. This CDR3 comprises 16 residues. J lost 0 bases, V lost 5 bases, and 11 bases had no gene match. In germline, CDR1 is SGHRS, CDR2 YFSETQ. The CDR3 DNA sequence: TGCGCCAGCAGTCCACCCATAGCGGGTAGCTCCTACGAGCAGTACTTC. It is translated as CASSPPIAGSSYEQYF. Filled out from reference TRBV5-1 and TRBJ2-7, the complete variable domain reads KAGVTQTPRYLIKTRGQQVTLSCSPISGHRSVSWYQQTPGQGLQFLFEYFSETQRNKGNFPGRFSGRQFSNSRSEMNVSTLELGDSALYLCASSPPIAGSSYEQYFGPGTRLTVT.